This T cell receptor beta chain came from a study of cytomegalovirus exposure and HLA in healthy donors. For the study at large: As an earlier analysis found, 150 million to 200 million T cells yielded about 120 million unique TCR beta sequences. Overall study findings and caveats: The authors assumed roughly uniform sequencing depth across donors for presence/absence analyses.

The CDR3 runs 15 residues. The J segment lost 8 bases and the V segment lost 5 bases, leaving 11 bases of the junction unmatched. Germline V lookup: CDR1 MNHEY, CDR2 SVGAGI. In the case of this clone: What it recognizes is unknown.

PCR was performed using 60 Vbeta and 13 Jbeta primers. Data came from immunoSEQ multiplex PCR; TCRdb stores just in-frame clones and leaves some out. This table holds approximately 190,000 clones, about four fifths found once. The TCR comes from a young woman in good health and CMV-seronegative. The specimen sequenced was PBMCs. This chain connects TRBV6-5 to TRBJ2-1; 8 positions agree with TRBD1. The CDR3 region is CASSTPGQGSYEQFF. The DNA for the CDR3 is TGTGCCAGCAGTACGCCCGGACAGGGTTCTTATGAGCAGTTCTTC.